This T cell receptor beta chain originates from a study of blood T cell repertoires in COVID-19. The V segment lost 3 bases and the J segment 4 bases; nucleotides outside the gene matches: 10. The CDR3 has 16 residues. Germline values: CDR1 SGHAT, CDR2 FQDESV (reference sequence). Original handling: Counts of nucleated cells, estimated from reference gene primer amplification, were obtained. Only in-frame clones appear in the TCRdb table, and some are missing; sequencing was by immunoSEQ multiplex PCR. V, J and clone size are those of that table, while D and trimming were read from the DNA. The profile shows 85,000 to 100,000 clones, around 88% of them singletons. Patients from Seattle were sampled longitudinally, starting during active infection.

The TCR was taken from a man aged 45-60 years with COVID-19, enrolled during active disease. Specimen: peripheral blood. This chain links TRBV11-1 with TRBJ1-1; 8 nucleotides align to TRBD1. The DNA for the CDR3 is TGTGCCAGCAGCTTGGGAGGACAGGGTAGGGGCACTGAAGCTTTCTTT. Translated: CASSLGGQGRGTEAFF.